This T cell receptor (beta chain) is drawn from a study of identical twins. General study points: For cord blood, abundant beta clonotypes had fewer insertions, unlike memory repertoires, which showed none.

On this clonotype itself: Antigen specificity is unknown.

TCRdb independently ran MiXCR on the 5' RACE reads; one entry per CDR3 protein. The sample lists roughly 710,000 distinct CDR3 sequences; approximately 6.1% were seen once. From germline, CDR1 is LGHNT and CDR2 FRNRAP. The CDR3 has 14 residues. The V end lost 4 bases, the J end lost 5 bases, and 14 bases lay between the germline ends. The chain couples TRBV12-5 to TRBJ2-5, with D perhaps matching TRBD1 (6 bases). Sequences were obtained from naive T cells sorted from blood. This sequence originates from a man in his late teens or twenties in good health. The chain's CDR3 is CASGSTGRIETQYF. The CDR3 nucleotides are TGTGCTAGTGGTTCGACAGGACGGATTGAGACCCAGTACTTC.